This TCR beta chain was captured by sequencing in a study of blood T cells in healthy people across ages. Using a J-beta primer mix together with a sample-barcoded 5' primer, a second PCR was run for about 6 to 11 cycles. TCRdb redid the calling of the 5' RACE reads with MiXCR, one entry per CDR3 protein. The sample includes 800,000 to 1,300,000 distinct CDR3 sequences, 20% to 25% of them seen just once. Trimming took off 4 bases at V and 5 bases at J, with 8 bases between the two ends. CDR3 length: 13 residues. Germline V gives CDR1 SGHAT, CDR2 FQDESV (reference sequence). This clonotype was detected only a few times. The same sample was also used in a study of T cells of mothers and their children.

The J gene is TRBJ1-4, the V gene TRBV11-1, with D possibly matching TRBD1 (5 bases). Material for sequencing was blood. The clonotype comes from a girl aged 2 to 10 in good health. The CDR3 DNA sequence: TGTGCCAGCAGCTCAGGGTGGAATGAAAAACTGTTTTTT. Protein sequence: CASSSGWNEKLFF.